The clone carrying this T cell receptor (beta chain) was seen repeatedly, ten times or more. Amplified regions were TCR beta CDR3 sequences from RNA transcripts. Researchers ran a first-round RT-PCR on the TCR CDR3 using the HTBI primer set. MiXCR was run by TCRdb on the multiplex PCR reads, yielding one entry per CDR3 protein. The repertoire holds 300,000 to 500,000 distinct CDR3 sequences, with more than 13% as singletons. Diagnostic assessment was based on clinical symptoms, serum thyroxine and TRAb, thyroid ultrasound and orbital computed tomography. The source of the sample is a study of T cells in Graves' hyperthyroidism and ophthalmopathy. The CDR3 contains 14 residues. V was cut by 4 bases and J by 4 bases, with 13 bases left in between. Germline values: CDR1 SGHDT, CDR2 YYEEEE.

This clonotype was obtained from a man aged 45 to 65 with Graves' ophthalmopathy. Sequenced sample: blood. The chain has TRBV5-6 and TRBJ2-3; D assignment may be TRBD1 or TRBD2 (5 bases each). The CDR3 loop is CASSTPGRADTQYF. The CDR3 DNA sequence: TGTGCCAGCAGCACACCGGGACGGGCAGATACGCAGTATTTT.